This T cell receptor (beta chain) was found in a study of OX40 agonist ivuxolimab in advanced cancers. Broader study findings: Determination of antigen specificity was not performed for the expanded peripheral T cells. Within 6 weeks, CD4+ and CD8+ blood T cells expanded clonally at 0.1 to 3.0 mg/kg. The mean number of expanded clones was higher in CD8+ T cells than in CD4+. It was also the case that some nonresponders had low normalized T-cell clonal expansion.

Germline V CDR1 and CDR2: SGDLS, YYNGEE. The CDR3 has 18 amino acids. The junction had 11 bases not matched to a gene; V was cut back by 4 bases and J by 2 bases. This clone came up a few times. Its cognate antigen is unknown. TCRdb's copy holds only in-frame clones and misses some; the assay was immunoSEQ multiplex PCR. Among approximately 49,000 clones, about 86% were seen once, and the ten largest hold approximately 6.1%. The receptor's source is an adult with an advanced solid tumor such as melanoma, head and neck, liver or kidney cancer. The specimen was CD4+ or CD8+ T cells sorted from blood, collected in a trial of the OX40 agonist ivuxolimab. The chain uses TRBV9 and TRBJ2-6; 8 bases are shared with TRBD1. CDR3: CASSPYAGGTTGANVLTF. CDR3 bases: TGTGCCAGCAGCCCTTACGCAGGGGGCACGACTGGGGCCAACGTCCTGACTTTC.